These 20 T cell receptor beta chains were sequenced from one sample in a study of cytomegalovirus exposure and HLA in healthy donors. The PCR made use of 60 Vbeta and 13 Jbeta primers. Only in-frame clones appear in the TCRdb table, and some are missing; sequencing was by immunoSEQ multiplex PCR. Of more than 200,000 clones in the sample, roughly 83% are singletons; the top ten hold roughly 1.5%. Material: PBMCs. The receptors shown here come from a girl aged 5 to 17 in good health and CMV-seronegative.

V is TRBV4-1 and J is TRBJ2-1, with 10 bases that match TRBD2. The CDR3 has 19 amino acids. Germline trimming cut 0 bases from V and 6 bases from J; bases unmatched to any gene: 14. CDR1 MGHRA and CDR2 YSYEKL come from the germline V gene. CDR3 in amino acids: CASSQDPLAGAVLGNEQFF. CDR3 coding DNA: TGCGCCAGCAGCCAAGATCCGCTAGCGGGAGCTGTGTTAGGCAATGAGCAGTTCTTC.

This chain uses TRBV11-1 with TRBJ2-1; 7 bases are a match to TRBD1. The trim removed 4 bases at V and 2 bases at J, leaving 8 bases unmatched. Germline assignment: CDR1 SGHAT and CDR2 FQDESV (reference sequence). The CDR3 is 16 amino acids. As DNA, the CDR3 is TGTGCCAGCAGCTCCGCGACAGGGTCTGCCTACAATGAGCAGTTCTTC. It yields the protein CASSSATGSAYNEQFF.

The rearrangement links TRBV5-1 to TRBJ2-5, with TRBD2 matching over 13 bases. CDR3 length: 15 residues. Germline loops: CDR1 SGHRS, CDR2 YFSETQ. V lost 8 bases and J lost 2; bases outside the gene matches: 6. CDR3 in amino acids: CASRGLAGIQETQYF. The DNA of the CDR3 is TGCGCCAGTAGGGGACTAGCGGGAATTCAAGAGACCCAGTACTTC.

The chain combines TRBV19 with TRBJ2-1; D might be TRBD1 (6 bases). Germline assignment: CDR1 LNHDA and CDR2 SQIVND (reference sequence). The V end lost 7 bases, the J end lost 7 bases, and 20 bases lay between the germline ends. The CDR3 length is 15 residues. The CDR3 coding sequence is TGTGCCAGTACTCGAGGGGGAAAGGGGGTGAATGAGCAGTTCTTC. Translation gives CASTRGGKGVNEQFF. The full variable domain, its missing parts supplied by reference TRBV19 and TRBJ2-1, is DGGITQSPKYLFRKEGQNVTLSCEQNLNHDAMYWYRQDPGQGLRLIYYSQIVNDFQKGDIAEGYSVSREKKESFPLTVTSAQKNPTAFYLCASTRGGKGVNEQFFGPGTRLTVL.

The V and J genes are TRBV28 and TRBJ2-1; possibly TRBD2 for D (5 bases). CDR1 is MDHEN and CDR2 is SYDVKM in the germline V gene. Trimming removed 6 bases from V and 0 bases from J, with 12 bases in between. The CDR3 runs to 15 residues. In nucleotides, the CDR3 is TGTGCCAGCAGCCTCGACGGGATCTCCTACAATGAGCAGTTCTTC. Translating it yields CASSLDGISYNEQFF.

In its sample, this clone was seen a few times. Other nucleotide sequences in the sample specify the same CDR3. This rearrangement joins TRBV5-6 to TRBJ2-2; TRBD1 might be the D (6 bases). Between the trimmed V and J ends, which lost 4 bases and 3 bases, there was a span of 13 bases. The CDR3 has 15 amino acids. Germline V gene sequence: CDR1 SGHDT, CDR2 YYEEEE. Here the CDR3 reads CASSLVQGDTGELFF. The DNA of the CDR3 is TGTGCCAGCAGCCTGGTACAGGGAGACACCGGGGAGCTGTTTTTT.

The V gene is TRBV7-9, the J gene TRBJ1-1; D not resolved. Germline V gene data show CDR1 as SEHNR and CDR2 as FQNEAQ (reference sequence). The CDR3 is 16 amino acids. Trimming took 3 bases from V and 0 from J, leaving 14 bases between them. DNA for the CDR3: TGTGCCAGCAGCTTGCCCGGGAACAGCATGAACACTGAAGCTTTCTTT. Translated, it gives CASSLPGNSMNTEAFF.

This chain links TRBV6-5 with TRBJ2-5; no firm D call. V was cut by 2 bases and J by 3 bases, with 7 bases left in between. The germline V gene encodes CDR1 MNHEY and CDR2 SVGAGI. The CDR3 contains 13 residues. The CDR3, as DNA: TGTGCCAGCAGTTACACTCAAAAAGAGACCCAGTACTTC. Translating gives CASSYTQKETQYF.

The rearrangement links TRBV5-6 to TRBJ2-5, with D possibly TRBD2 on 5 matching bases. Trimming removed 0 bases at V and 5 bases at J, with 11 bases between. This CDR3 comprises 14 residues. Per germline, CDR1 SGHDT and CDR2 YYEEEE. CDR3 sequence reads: CASSLDASGETQYF. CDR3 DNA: TGTGCCAGCAGCTTGGATGCCTCGGGGGAGACCCAGTACTTC.

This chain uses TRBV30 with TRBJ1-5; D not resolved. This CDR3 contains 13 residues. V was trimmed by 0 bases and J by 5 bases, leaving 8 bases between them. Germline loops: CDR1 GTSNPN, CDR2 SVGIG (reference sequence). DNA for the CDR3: TGTGCCTGGAGTGTGGCGGTAGATCAGCCCCAGCATTTT. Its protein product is CAWSVAVDQPQHF.

The CDR3 coding sequence is TGTGCCAGCAGACTTACAGGGACGAATTCACCCCTCCACTTT. It translates to CASRLTGTNSPLHF. J is TRBJ1-6 and V is TRBV2; the D gene is possibly TRBD1 (6 bases). Germline V gene data show CDR1 as SNHLY and CDR2 as FYNNEI. This CDR3 comprises 14 residues. Trimming took 6 bases from V and 7 from J, leaving 13 bases between them.

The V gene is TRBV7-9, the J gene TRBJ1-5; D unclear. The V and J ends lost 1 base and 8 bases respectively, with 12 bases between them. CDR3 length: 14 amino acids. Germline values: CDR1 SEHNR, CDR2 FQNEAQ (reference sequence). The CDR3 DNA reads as TGTGCCAGCAGCTTAGGGCAATTCGGGGAGCCCCAGCATTTT. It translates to CASSLGQFGEPQHF.

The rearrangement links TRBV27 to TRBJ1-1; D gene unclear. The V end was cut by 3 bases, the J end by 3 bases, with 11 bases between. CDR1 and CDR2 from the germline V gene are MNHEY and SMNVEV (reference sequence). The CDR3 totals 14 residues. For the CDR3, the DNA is TGTGCCAGCAGTTTCGGAACAGATTACACTGAAGCTTTCTTT. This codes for CASSFGTDYTEAFF.

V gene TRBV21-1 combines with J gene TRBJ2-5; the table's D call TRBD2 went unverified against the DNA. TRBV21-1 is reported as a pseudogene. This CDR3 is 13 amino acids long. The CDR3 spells CASSPRGQETQYF. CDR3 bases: TGTGCCAGCAGCCCACGGGGGCAAGAGACCCAGTACTTC.

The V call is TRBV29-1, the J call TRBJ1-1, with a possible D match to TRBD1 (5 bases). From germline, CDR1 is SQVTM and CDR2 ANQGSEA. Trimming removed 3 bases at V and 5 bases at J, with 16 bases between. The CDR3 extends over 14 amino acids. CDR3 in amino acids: CSVDLTGGMTEAFF. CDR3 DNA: TGCAGCGTTGATCTTACAGGAGGGATGACTGAAGCTTTCTTT.

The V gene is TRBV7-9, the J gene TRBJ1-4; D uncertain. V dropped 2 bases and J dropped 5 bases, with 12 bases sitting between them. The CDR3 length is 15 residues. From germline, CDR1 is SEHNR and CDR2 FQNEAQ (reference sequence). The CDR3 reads CASSLNGQLNEKLFF. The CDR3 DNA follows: TGTGCCAGCAGCTTAAATGGCCAGTTAAATGAAAAACTGTTTTTT.

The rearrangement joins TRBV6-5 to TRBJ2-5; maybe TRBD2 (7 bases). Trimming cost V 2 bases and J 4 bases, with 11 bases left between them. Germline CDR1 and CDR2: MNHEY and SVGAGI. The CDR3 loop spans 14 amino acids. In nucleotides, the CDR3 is TGTGCCAGCAGTTACCGGGGGGCTCTAGAGACCCAGTACTTC. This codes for CASSYRGALETQYF.

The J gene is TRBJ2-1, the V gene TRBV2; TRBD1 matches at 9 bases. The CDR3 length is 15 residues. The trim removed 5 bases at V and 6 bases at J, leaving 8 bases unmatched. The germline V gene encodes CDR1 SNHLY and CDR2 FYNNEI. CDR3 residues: CASSMDRGPTNEQFF. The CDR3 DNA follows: TGTGCCAGCAGTATGGACAGGGGCCCTACCAATGAGCAGTTCTTC.

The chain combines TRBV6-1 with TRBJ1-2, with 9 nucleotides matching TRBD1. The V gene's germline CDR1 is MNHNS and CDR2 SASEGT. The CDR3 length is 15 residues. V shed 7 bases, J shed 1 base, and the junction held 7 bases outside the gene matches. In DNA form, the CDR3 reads TGTGCCAGCAATCGGGACAGGGAGGTTAACTATGGCTACACCTTC. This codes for CASNRDREVNYGYTF.

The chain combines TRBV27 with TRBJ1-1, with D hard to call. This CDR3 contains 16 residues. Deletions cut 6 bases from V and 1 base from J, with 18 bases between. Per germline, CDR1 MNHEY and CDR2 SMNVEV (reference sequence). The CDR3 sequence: CASSRRSPLRNTEAFF. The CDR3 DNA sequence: TGTGCCAGCAGCCGGCGGAGCCCCTTGAGGAACACTGAAGCTTTCTTT.